One and the same sample provided the 8 T cell receptor beta chains below, sequenced in a study of T cell clonality in common variable immunodeficiency. TCRdb's table, derived via immunoSEQ multiplex PCR, lists solely in-frame clones and lacks some. The data show approximately 44,000 clones, with none appearing a single time. Sequencing input: peripheral blood mononuclear cells. The receptors come from a person aged 18 to 75 in good health.

This clone has a count of ten or more. The CDR3 is cut off 3 residues early in the read; its end comes from the germline J gene. V is TRBV7-3 and J is TRBJ2-2; a possible D gene is TRBD1 (6 bases). This CDR3 is 12 amino acids long. Germline values: CDR1 SGHTA, CDR2 FQGTGA. Trimming removed 5 bases from V and 6 bases from J, with 7 bases in between. The sequenced part of the CDR3 DNA is TGTGCCAGCAGCGCAGGGGCCGGGGAG. It encodes CASSAGAGE. The complete CDR3 protein is CASSAGAGELFF.

This clone appeared a few times. One junction end disagrees with the germline gene, perhaps due to a read error. CDR3 protein: CASGLGSGGSGNTIYF. The covered CDR3 bases are TGTGCCAGCGGCTTAGGGTCCGGGGGCTCTGGAAACACC. This rearrangement joins TRBV7-8 to TRBJ1-3, with D possibly matching TRBD1 (5 bases). The read halts 3 residues ahead of the CDR3 end, with the missing end drawn from the germline J gene. The CDR3 is 16 residues long. Germline V gene data show CDR1 as SGHVS and CDR2 as FQNEAQ.

Many counts were recorded for this clone. Coverage ceases 3 residues before the CDR3 finishes, and the germline J gene fills in the end. The chain combines TRBV5-1 with TRBJ2-1, with 12 bases matching TRBD2. CDR1 and CDR2 (germline): SGHRS, YFSETQ. V was clipped by 8 bases and J by 6 bases; unmatched bases: 3. The CDR3 spans 13 residues. The CDR3: CASKTSGGNEQFF. The DNA read from the CDR3 is TGCGCCAGTAAGACTAGCGGGGGCAATGAG.

This clone was seen at least ten times. The CDR3 loop is CSASPTGVLTQYF. The part of the CDR3 DNA that was read is TGCAGTGCCAGCCCTACGGGGGTGCTAACC. The rearrangement links TRBV20-1 to TRBJ2-5; possibly TRBD2 for D (6 bases). With the read ending 3 residues before the CDR3 end, the germline J gene is used to fill in that end. The CDR3 runs to 13 residues. In germline, CDR1 is DFQATT, CDR2 SNEGSKA (reference sequence).

Many counts were recorded for this clone. The CDR3 end is not reached by the read, which stops 3 residues before it; the germline J gene fills it in. The V gene is TRBV7-9, the J gene TRBJ1-1, with TRBD1 matching 7 bases. Unmatched junction bases numbered 5, after V lost 3 bases and J lost 1 base. The CDR3 is made up of 15 amino acids. From germline, CDR1 is SEHNR and CDR2 FQNEAQ (reference sequence). The DNA read from the CDR3 is TGTGCCAGCAGCTTCGACAGGGCGGGGAACACTGAA. Translating gives CASSFDRAGNTE. The whole CDR3 sequence is CASSFDRAGNTEAFF.

This clone was counted many times. The CDR3 extends 3 residues past the end of the read, so its final part is completed from the germline J gene. The chain couples TRBV30 to TRBJ1-3; D is uncertain. The CDR3 contains 14 residues. Trimming cost V 4 bases and J 0 bases, with 10 bases left between them. Germline values: CDR1 GTSNPN, CDR2 SVGIG (reference sequence). The part of the CDR3 DNA that was read is TGTGCCTGGACCGAAACACCCTCTGGAAACACC. Amino acids: CAWTETPSGNT. The CDR3 in its entirety is CAWTETPSGNTIYF.

This clone appeared many times. The CDR3: CASSLATPGTGGRTTEAFF. Partial CDR3 DNA: TGCGCCAGCAGCTTGGCCACCCCAGGGACAGGGGGACGAACCACTGAA. This sequence joins TRBV5-1 and TRBJ1-1, with TRBD1 matching over 11 bases. Coverage ceases 3 residues before the CDR3 finishes, and the germline J gene fills in the end. The V segment lost 0 bases and the J segment 4 bases; nucleotides outside the gene matches: 14. CDR3 length: 19 residues. Germline lookup yields CDR1 SGHRS and CDR2 YFSETQ.

This clone was counted at least ten times. The read finishes 3 residues shy of the CDR3 end, and the germline J gene is used to complete it. J is TRBJ2-3 and V is TRBV19; D is perhaps TRBD1 (5 bases). Per germline, CDR1 LNHDA and CDR2 SQIVND (reference sequence). The CDR3 totals 15 residues. V was clipped by 7 bases and J by 2 bases, with 16 bases between them. The covered CDR3 bases are TGTGCCAGTACCCACGGCCCAGGGTTCACAGATACG. It encodes CASTHGPGFTDT. The whole CDR3 sequence reads CASTHGPGFTDTQYF.